This T cell receptor (beta chain) was captured in a study of blood T cell repertoires in COVID-19. Study at large: The study drew acute and convalescent COVID-19 samples from the United States, Italy and Spain. Sample material is recorded as cDNA or gDNA derived from T cells, B-cell-depleted T cells, or PBMCs.

As originally analysed: The authors estimated nucleated cell counts from reference gene primer amplification. This table comes from immunoSEQ multiplex PCR, and its TCRdb copy is limited to in-frame clones, with some not included. V, J and clone size were drawn from that table, and D and trimming were deduced from the DNA. The sample lists some 270,000 clones, 85% to 90% seen once, with roughly 4.5% in the top ten. This clone has a single count. The identical CDR3 is also encoded by other nucleotide sequences in the sample. CDR1 SGHRS and CDR2 YFSETQ come from the germline V gene. This CDR3 is built from 12 residues. V shed 0 bases and J shed 5 bases, with 5 bases lying between them.

This clonotype was obtained from a woman between 40 and 50 years old who had recovered from COVID-19. The chain is built from TRBV5-1 and TRBJ2-5; no clear D gene. Sample: peripheral blood. CDR3 residues: CASSLGEETQYF. CDR3 in DNA: TGCGCCAGCAGCTTGGGTGAGGAGACCCAGTACTTC.